Each of the 16 T cell receptor beta chains below was sequenced from the same sample in a study of molecular identifiers for immune sequencing clone quantification. In TCRdb, the PCR reads were re-called with MiXCR into one record per CDR3 protein. Of over 600,000 distinct CDR3 sequences in the sample, about 20% are singletons; the top ten hold 0.85%. The sample taken for sequencing was naive CD8+ T cells from blood, with Jurkat cell RNA spiked in. Subset here: FACS-sorted CD8+CD4-CCR7+CD45RA+ naive T cells. These receptors came from a human donor in good health. Some libraries in this study had Jurkat cell RNA spiked in.

This clonotype was recorded many times. The rearrangement joins TRBV7-9 to TRBJ2-7; TRBD1 agrees at 8 bases. Germline V gene sequence: CDR1 SEHNR, CDR2 FQNEAQ (reference sequence). The junction had 9 bases not matched to a gene; V was cut back by 5 bases and J by 6 bases. The CDR3 length is 14 residues. The CDR3 here is CASSLPGQAREQYF. CDR3 DNA sequence: TGTGCCAGCAGCCTGCCGGGACAGGCCCGCGAGCAGTACTTC.

There are a few counts of this clonotype. This may be a read error: a much more frequent sequence differs by one nucleotide. The V gene is TRBV5-6, the J gene TRBJ1-1; no firm D call. Germline CDR1 reads SGHDT; CDR2 reads YYEEEE. The CDR3 runs to 13 residues. V gave up 10 bases and J gave up 1 base, with 14 bases separating them. Here the CDR3 reads CARTELQNTEAFF. DNA of the CDR3: TGTGCCCGCACCGAACTACAGAACACTGAAGCTTTCTTT. Full variable domain (remainder filled in from reference TRBV5-6 and TRBJ1-1): DAGVTQSPTHLIKTRGQQVTLRCSPKSGHDTVSWYQQALGQGPQFIFQYYEEEERQRGNFPDRFSGHQFPNYSSELNVNALLLGDSALYLCARTELQNTEAFFGQGTRLTVV.

This clonotype showed up just a few times. The V and J genes are TRBV28 and TRBJ2-1; tentatively, D is TRBD1 or TRBD2 (5 bases each). In germline, CDR1 is MDHEN, CDR2 SYDVKM. V was pared by 6 bases and J by 0 bases, with 12 bases between. The CDR3 sequence is 15 residues long. CDR3 loop: CASREDTSSYNEQFF. CDR3 DNA: TGTGCCAGCAGGGAGGACACGAGCTCCTACAATGAGCAGTTCTTC.

The V gene is TRBV5-4, the J gene TRBJ1-2; 11 positions match TRBD1. The V gene's germline CDR1 is SGHNT and CDR2 YYREEE (reference sequence). Unmatched junction bases numbered 2, after V lost 0 bases and J lost 4 bases. The CDR3 consists of 15 residues. The CDR3 reads CASSLGTGGSYGYTF. CDR3 nucleotides: TGTGCCAGCAGCTTGGGGACAGGGGGCAGCTATGGCTACACCTTC.

This clonotype was seen many times. V is TRBV5-1 and J is TRBJ2-5; 8 bases agree with TRBD2. Germline V CDR1 and CDR2: SGHRS, YFSETQ. After removal of 4 bases from V and 5 bases from J, the junction contained 4 bases not matched to a gene. The CDR3 has 13 amino acids. The CDR3 reads CASSGGLGETQYF. In DNA, the CDR3 is TGCGCCAGCAGCGGGGGACTAGGGGAGACCCAGTACTTC.

Details on this clonotype: This could be a read error, since a much larger clone is one nucleotide away. The gene calls are TRBV6-1 and TRBJ2-7, with D tentatively TRBD1 or TRBD2 (6 bases each). There are 18 residues in the CDR3. The germline V gene encodes CDR1 MNHNS and CDR2 SASEGT. CDR3 DNA sequence: TGTGCCAGCAGTGAAGCGCTTCTAGGGGGGCCTTCCTCCTACGAGCAGTGCTTC. Protein product: CASSEALLGGPSSYEQCF.

The chain employs TRBV6-2 or TRBV6-3 and TRBJ1-1; no clear D. V was pared by 8 bases and J by 5 bases, with 18 bases between. The CDR3 totals 14 residues. Germline CDR1 is MNHEY and CDR2 is SVGEGT. The CDR3 DNA sequence: TGTGCCAGCGGCCCCAGAGGAGGGAGAACTGAAGCTTTCTTT. This translates into CASGPRGGRTEAFF.

This chain links TRBV3-1 with TRBJ2-1; D is perhaps TRBD1 (5 bases). The V gene lost 3 bases and the J gene lost 4 bases, with 10 bases spanning the gap. This CDR3 is built from 14 residues. Per germline, CDR1 LGHDT and CDR2 YNNKEL (reference sequence). CDR3: CASSHLDSYNEQFF. CDR3 nucleotides: TGTGCCAGCAGCCATCTCGACAGTTACAATGAGCAGTTCTTC.

The rearrangement links TRBV13 to TRBJ2-5; possibly TRBD1 or TRBD2 for D (6 bases each). Germline assignment: CDR1 PRHDT and CDR2 FYEKMQ (reference sequence). V was cut by 5 bases and J by 2 bases, with 18 bases left in between. This CDR3 contains 16 residues. The CDR3 DNA sequence: TGTGCCAGCAGCATCGAGGGCGGGACACTTCAAGAGACCCAGTACTTC. This translates into CASSIEGGTLQETQYF. Drawing the rest from reference TRBV13 and TRBJ2-5, the complete variable domain is AAGVIQSPRHLIKEKRETATLKCYPIPRHDTVYWYQQGPGQDPQFLISFYEKMQSDKGSIPDRFSAQQFSDYHSELNMSSLELGDSALYFCASSIEGGTLQETQYFGPGTRLLVL.

The CDR3 bases are TGTGCCAGCAGCTTAGATAGCGGGGCCACCTACGAGCAGTACTTC. It encodes CASSLDSGATYEQYF. This chain joins TRBV7-9 and TRBJ2-7; 8 bases map to TRBD2. Germline assignment: CDR1 SEHNR and CDR2 FQNEAQ (reference sequence). The CDR3 is made up of 15 amino acids. With 1 base clipped from V and 2 bases from J, the junction kept 4 bases outside the gene matches.

Concerning this clonotype: One junction end does not reproduce the germline sequence, and a read error may be involved. The J gene is TRBJ2-5, the V gene TRBV15; 8 bases fit TRBD1. The CDR3 loop spans 15 amino acids. The germline V gene encodes CDR1 LNHNV and CDR2 YYDKDF (reference sequence). In nucleotides, the CDR3 is TGTGCCTCCAGCAGAGACAGGGGAACCCAAGAGACCCAGTACTTC. It specifies CASSRDRGTQETQYF.

This clonotype appeared a few times. Just one base apart from a much larger clone, this may be a read error. The CDR3 DNA reads TGTGGCAGCAGCCGGACTGACGATAGCAATCAGCCCCAGCATTTT. Its translation: CGSSRTDDSNQPQHF. The chain employs TRBV7-9 and TRBJ1-5, with no clear D. The CDR3 sequence is 15 residues long. The germline V gene encodes CDR1 SEHNR and CDR2 FQNEAQ (reference sequence).

As concerns this clonotype: A much larger clone lies one base from this, so it may be a read error. No conserved phenylalanine or tryptophan ends this CDR3, so it is likely a read error. The chain is built from TRBV6-1 and TRBJ1-5; a weak D match, TRBD1 (5 bases). Trimming shortened V by 6 bases and J by 4 bases, and 13 bases separated the two germline ends. The length of the CDR3 is 14 residues. Germline V gives CDR1 MNHNS, CDR2 SASEGT. The chain's CDR3 is CASRAITGNQPQHS. Here the CDR3 DNA reads TGTGCCAGCAGGGCAATCACAGGAAATCAGCCCCAGCATTCT.

This clonotype has just a few counts. The J gene is TRBJ2-2, the V gene TRBV7-9; TRBD1 matches at 8 bases. Trimming took 2 bases from V and 6 from J; bases not matched to a gene: 8. Germline V gene lookup returns CDR1 SEHNR and CDR2 FQNEAQ (reference sequence). The CDR3 sequence is 16 residues long. In nucleotides, the CDR3 is TGTGCCAGCAGCTTAACTGGACAGGGCGGGCCCGGGGAGCTGTTTTTT. Its translation is CASSLTGQGGPGELFF.

This clonotype came up many times. V usage is TRBV29-1 and J usage is TRBJ2-2; no firm D call. V was shortened by 4 bases and J by 5 bases, with 8 bases between the two germline ends. There are 12 residues in the CDR3. Germline-derived CDR1 and CDR2 are SQVTM and ANQGSEA. The CDR3 nucleotides are TGCAGCGTTGTACAGAGAACCGGGGAGCTGTTTTTT. Its translation: CSVVQRTGELFF.

This sequence joins TRBV11-3 and TRBJ2-1; D tentatively reads TRBD1 or TRBD2 (5 bases each). CDR3 size: 15 residues. The V end was cut by 5 bases, the J end by 3 bases, with 14 bases between. Germline-derived CDR1 and CDR2 are SGHNT and YENEEA. CDR3 in DNA: TGTGCCAGCAGCCGAGGGACGGTGAGCTACAATGAGCAGTTCTTC. This encodes CASSRGTVSYNEQFF.